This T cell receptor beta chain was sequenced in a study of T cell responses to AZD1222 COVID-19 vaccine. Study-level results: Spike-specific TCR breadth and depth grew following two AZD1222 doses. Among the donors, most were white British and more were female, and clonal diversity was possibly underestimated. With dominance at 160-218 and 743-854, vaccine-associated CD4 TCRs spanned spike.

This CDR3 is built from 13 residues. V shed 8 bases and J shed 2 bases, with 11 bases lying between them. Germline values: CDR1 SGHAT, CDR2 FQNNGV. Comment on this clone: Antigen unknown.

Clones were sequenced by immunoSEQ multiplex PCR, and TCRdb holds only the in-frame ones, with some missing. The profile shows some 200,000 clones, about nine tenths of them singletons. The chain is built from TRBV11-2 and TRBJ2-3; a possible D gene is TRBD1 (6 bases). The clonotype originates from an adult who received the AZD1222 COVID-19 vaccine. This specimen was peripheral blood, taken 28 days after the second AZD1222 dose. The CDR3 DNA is TGTGCCAGCCGACGGACAGACACAGATACGCAGTATTTT. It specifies CASRRTDTDTQYF.